This note documents a single T cell receptor beta chain sequence. Antigen unknown. Each TCR library consumed about 3,700 ng of total RNA. During cDNA synthesis, UMIs that each contained a 6-nucleotide sample barcode were added by means of template switching. For both chains, the TCRalpha and TCRbeta cDNA went through two nested PCRs of approximately 16 and 9 cycles. After re-calling the 5' RACE reads, TCRdb lists one entry per CDR3 protein, DNA absent. The sample table sets out around 190,000 distinct CDR3 sequences. The data belong to a study of monozygotic twins with inflammatory bowel disease. This CDR3 is 14 amino acids long. Germline lookup yields CDR1 SGHDN and CDR2 FVKESK. Study-wide findings and caveats: By inverse Simpson index, TCRbeta diversity was lower in IBD patients than in healthy co-twins.

The chain carries TRBV14 and TRBJ1-2; TCRdb indicates TRBD1, and absent DNA this call remains unverified. The clonotype was recovered from a human donor with ulcerative colitis or Crohn's disease, or a healthy co-twin of an affected twin (not recorded which). The sample was blood. The CDR3 is CASSHTGTGDGYTF.